This TCR beta chain stems from a study of early T cells in non-severe SARS-CoV-2 infection. Study details: Unpaired chains resulted from sequencing bulk RNA of unsorted whole blood.

Findings and limits, study-wide: VDJdb-based matching was biased toward anti-spike CD8 responses and missed private and CD4 specificities.

This clonotype was recorded many times. Antigen: not known. One end of the junction fails to match germline, which may point to a read error. Unique molecular identifiers (one per individual cDNA molecule) were attached. TCRdb re-called the 5' RACE reads through MiXCR, storing one row per CDR3 protein. Of over 85,000 distinct CDR3 sequences in the sample, around an eighth are singletons; the top ten hold 3.5% to 4%. CDR1 GTSNPN and CDR2 SVGIG come from the germline V gene (reference sequence). This CDR3 contains 10 residues. The sequencing used whole blood, collected at baseline. This TCR was sampled from an adult who was a healthcare worker with PCR-confirmed SARS-CoV-2 infection or an uninfected control (not recorded which). The chain couples TRBV30 to TRBJ1-2; D remains unclear. The CDR3 sequence: CAWSNFGYTF. The CDR3 coding sequence is TGTGCCTGGAGTAACTTTGGCTACACCTTC.